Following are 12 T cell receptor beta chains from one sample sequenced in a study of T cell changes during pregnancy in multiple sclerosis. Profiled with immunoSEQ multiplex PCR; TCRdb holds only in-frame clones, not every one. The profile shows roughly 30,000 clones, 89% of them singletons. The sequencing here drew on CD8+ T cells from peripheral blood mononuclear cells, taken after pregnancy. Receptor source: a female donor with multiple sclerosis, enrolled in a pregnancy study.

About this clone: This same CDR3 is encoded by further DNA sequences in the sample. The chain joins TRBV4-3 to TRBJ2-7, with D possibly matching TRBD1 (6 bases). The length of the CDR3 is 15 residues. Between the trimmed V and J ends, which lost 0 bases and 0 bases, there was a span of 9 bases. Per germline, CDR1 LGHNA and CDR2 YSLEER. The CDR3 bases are TGCGCCAGCAGCCAAGATAGGGGGAGCTCCTACGAGCAGTACTTC. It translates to CASSQDRGSSYEQYF.

CDR3 residues: CASSGSSDRSYEQYF. The CDR3 DNA is TGTGCCAGCAGCGGGTCCTCTGACAGGAGTTACGAGCAGTACTTC. The chain is built from TRBV28 and TRBJ2-7; tentative D call: TRBD1 (6 bases). Germline V gives CDR1 MDHEN, CDR2 SYDVKM. The CDR3 runs to 15 residues. V gave up 6 bases and J gave up 4 bases, with 19 bases separating them.

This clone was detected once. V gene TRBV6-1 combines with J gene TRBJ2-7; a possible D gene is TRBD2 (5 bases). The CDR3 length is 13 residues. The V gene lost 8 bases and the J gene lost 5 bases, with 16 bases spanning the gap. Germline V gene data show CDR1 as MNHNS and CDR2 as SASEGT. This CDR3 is CASATSKADEQYF. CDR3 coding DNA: TGTGCCAGCGCGACATCTAAAGCGGACGAGCAGTACTTC.

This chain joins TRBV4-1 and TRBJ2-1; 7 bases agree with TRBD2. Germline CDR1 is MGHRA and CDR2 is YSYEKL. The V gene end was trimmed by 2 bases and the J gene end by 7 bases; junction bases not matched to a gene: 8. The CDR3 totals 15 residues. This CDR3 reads CASSQSSGPRNEQFF. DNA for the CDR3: TGCGCCAGCAGCCAATCTAGCGGTCCTAGGAATGAGCAGTTCTTC.

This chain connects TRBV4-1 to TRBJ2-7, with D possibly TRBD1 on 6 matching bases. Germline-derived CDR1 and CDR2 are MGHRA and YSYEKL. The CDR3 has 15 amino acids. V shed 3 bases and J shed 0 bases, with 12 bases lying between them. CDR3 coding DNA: TGCGCCAGCAGCCACCCGAAGGGGGACTCCTACGAGCAGTACTTC. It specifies CASSHPKGDSYEQYF.

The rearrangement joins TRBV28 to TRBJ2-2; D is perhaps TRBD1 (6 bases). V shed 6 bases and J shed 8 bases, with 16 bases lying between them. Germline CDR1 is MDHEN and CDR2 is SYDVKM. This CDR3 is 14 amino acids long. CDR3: CASSPTGIGGELFF. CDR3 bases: TGTGCCAGCAGCCCTACAGGGATAGGGGGGGAGCTGTTTTTT.

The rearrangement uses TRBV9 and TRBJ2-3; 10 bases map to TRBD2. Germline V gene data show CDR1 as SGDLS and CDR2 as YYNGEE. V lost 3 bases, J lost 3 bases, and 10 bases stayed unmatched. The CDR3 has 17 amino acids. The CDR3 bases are TGTGCCAGCAGCGCCCCTCTAGCGGGAGACGGAACAGATACGCAGTATTTT. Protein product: CASSAPLAGDGTDTQYF.

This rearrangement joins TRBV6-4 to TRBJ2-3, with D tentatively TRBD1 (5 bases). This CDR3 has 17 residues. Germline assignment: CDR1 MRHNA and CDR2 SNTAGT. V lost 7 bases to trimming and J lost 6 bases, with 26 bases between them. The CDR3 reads CASILTQAGKEPDTQYF. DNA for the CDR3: TGTGCCAGCATCCTCACCCAAGCAGGGAAAGAGCCCGATACGCAGTATTTT.

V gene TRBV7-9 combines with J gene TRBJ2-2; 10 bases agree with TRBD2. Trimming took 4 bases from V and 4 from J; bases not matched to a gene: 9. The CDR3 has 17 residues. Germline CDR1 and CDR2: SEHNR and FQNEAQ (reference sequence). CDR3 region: CASSSPSGSSGTGELFF. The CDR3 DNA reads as TGTGCCAGCAGCTCCCCTAGCGGGAGTAGTGGCACCGGGGAGCTGTTTTTT. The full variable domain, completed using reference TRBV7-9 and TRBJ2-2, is DTGVSQNPRHKITKRGQNVTFRCDPISEHNRLYWYRQTLGQGPEFLTYFQNEAQLEKSRLLSDRFSAERPKGSFSTLEIQRTEQGDSAMYLCASSSPSGSSGTGELFFGEGSRLTVL.

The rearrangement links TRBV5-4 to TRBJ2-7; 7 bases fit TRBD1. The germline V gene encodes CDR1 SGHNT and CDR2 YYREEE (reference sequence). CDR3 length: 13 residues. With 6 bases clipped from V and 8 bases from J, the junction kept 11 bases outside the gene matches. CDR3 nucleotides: TGTGCCAGCAACCCCCCCGGGACAGAAAAGCAGTACTTC. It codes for CASNPPGTEKQYF.

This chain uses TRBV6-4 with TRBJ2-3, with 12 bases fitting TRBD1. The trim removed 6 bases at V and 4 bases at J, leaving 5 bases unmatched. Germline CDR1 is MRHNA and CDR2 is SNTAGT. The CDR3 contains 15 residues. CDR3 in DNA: TGTGCCAGCAGCGCCGGGACAGGGGGCGCAGATACGCAGTATTTT. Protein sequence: CASSAGTGGADTQYF.

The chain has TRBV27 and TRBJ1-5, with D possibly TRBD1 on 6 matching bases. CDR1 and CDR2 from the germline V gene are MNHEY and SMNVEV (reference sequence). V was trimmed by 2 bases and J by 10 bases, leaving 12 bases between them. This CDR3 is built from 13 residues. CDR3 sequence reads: CASSLGGGTPQHF. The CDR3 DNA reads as TGTGCCAGCAGTTTAGGGGGCGGAACACCCCAGCATTTT.